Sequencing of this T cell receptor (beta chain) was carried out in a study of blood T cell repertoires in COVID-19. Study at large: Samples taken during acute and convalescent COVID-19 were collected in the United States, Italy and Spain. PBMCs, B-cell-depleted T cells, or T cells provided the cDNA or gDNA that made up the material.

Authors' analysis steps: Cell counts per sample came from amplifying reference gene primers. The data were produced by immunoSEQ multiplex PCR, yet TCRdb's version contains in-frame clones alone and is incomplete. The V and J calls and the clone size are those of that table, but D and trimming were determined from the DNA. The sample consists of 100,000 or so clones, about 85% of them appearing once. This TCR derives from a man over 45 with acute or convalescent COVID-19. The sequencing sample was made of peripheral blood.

The CDR3 reads CASSLDYSYEQYF. In nucleotides, the CDR3 is TGTGCCAGCAGCCTGGACTACTCCTACGAGCAGTACTTC. The chain links TRBV27 to TRBJ2-7; TRBD2 is a possible D gene (6 bases). CDR1 MNHEY and CDR2 SMNVEV come from the germline V gene (reference sequence). The CDR3 totals 13 residues. V lost 6 bases, J lost 0 bases, and 9 bases lay in between.